This T cell receptor (beta chain) was captured in a study of blood T cells in healthy people across ages (dated by TCRdb to the mid-2010s). Study-wide context: In model experiments, template switching captured about one uniquely barcoded TCR beta cDNA molecule for every two T cells. Age-related changes in TCR beta repertoire diversity were measured in the study by deep sequencing normalized with unique cDNA molecular identifiers. Donors were grouped into four age groups: young (average about 15 years), middle-aged (around 39), aged (over 55) and long-lived (just over 80). To avoid experimental bias, donors of different ages were randomly spread across the sequencing lanes. The study analyzed two additional independent replicas of 1 million unique cDNA reads from the same blood draw for two donors, one aged 18 to 29 and one aged 80 or older.

V drops 0 bases and J drops 2 bases, leaving 19 bases in between. The germline V gene encodes CDR1 LGHNA and CDR2 YNFKEQ. Spanning cysteine to phenylalanine, the CDR3 consists of 18 amino acids. The CDR3 DNA has 54 bases and is translated from base 1. The library was obtained by 5' RACE. Sequencing was carried out with an Illumina HiSeq 2500. A second PCR of about 7 to 12 cycles was run with a J-beta primer mix and a sample-barcoded 5' primer. A template-switch 5' adaptor carrying 12 random nucleotides introduced a unique molecular identifier onto each TCR beta cDNA molecule. At least 3 million CDR3-containing paired-end reads were obtained from each sample. First-strand cDNA synthesis was performed from all RNA using the Mint cDNA synthesis kit, with priming by a TRBC-specific oligonucleotide. Following uracil-DNA glycosylase treatment, all cDNA underwent a first 18-cycle PCR with the universal primers M1SS and BC2_uni_R. The original methods were these. Normalization of each sample was performed by random selection of 1 million high-quality reads, each carrying a distinct molecular identifier. Instead of being binned into consensus sequences, reads with shared molecular identifiers were discarded. MiTCR, run with a Q25 quality threshold and the strictest error-elimination algorithm, handled CDR3 identification, clonotype clustering and error correction. A nonparametric unseen species model using Euler transformation provided a lower-bound estimate of total TCR beta diversity. TCRdb trimmed public reads at Q25 via fastp, called clones via MiXCR and kept in-frame beta chains. A single entry per CDR3 protein holds the most common genes and DNA from its merged rows. It is TCRdb's table, rather than the study itself, that gives the V and J calls and clone size. This sample comprises about 2 million distinct CDR3 sequences, approximately 50% of them detected only once. The top ten hold roughly 2.1% of the sample.

Donors were a few dozen systemically healthy Caucasian individuals from Russia aged roughly 6 to 90 years. Each donor gave roughly 9 milliliters of peripheral blood, drawn into EDTA-treated Vacutainer tubes. Ficoll-Paque density-gradient centrifugation was used to isolate PBMCs, with at least 6 million per sample. Trizol reagent was used to extract total RNA from the PBMCs, yielding at least 5.5 micrograms per sample. For every donor, flow cytometry on a PBMC aliquot measured the percentage of naive CD45RAhigh/CD27high T cells. A note on this clonotype: It has no known antigen specificity. No much larger clone exists at a distance of one base, and base qualities are not known.

What the research found in general, with its limitations: The percentage of naive T cells measured by flow cytometry correlated strongly with observed TCR beta diversity. Compared with the aged group, the long-lived group had more naive CD4+ T cells, fewer expanded clones and increased TCR diversity, suggesting age selection. As age increased, observed TCR beta diversity per million T cells dropped in a roughly linear way, and a significant reduction was already evident by age around 41. The CMV infection status of donors was not known, potentially confounding age-related changes in expanded clonotypes. Conclusive comparison of naive and antigen-experienced compartments was prevented by the profiling of bulk unsorted PBMCs. Estimates of total diversity based on one million sequenced T cells were regarded as lower bounds and as underestimates.

The sequence came from a woman between 40 and 55 years old in good health. The rearrangement combines TRBV4-2 with TRBJ2-5; TRBD2 is perhaps the D gene, given 5 matching bases. The sample was blood. The DNA reads TGTGCCAGCAGCCAAGATCTTCCGGGATCTTGGGGTCAAGAGACCCAGTACTTC. This yields the protein CASSQDLPGSWGQETQYF.